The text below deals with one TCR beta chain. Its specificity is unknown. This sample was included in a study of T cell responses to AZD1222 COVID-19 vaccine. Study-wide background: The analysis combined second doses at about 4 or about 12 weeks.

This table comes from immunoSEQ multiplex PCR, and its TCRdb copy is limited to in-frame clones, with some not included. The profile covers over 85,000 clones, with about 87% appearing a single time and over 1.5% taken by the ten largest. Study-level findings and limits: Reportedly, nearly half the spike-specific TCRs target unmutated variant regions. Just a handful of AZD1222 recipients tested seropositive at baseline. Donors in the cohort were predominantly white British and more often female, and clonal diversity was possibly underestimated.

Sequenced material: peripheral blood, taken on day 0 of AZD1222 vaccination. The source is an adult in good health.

The CDR3: CASSAGVGSGREDTQYF. CDR3 sequence (DNA): TGTGCCAGCAGCGCGGGGGTGGGTAGCGGGAGAGAGGATACGCAGTATTTT. The V and J genes are TRBV5-8 and TRBJ2-3; 9 bases align to TRBD2. The CDR3 sequence is 17 residues long. Germline V gene lookup returns CDR1 SGHTS and CDR2 YDEGEE. V lost 4 bases, J lost 6 bases, and 15 bases stayed unmatched.